The 22 T cell receptor beta chains below all came from one sample that was sequenced in a study of blood T cell repertoires in COVID-19. Generated by immunoSEQ multiplex PCR, the TCRdb table keeps only in-frame clones and is missing some. Of about 200,000 clones listed, roughly 86% are singletons. The sequencing input was peripheral blood. These receptor sequences come from a man aged 18 to 30 with active or convalescent COVID-19.

CDR3 loop: CASRGGSYNSPLHF. The CDR3 DNA sequence: TGTGCCAGCCGGGGGGGGTCCTATAATTCACCCCTCCACTTT. The genes are TRBV6-5 and TRBJ1-6; D perhaps matches TRBD1 (5 bases). The CDR3 is 14 amino acids. V was trimmed by 8 bases and J by 1 base, leaving 9 bases between them. CDR1 and CDR2 (germline): MNHEY, SVGAGI.

The chain recombines TRBV7-3 with TRBJ2-3, with 9 bases that match TRBD2. The CDR3 contains 15 residues. The V and J ends lost 5 bases and 2 bases, in that order; junction bases with no gene match: 5. Per the germline V gene, CDR1 is SGHTA and CDR2 is FQGTGA. CDR3 protein: CASSTQRGDTDTQYF. In DNA, the CDR3 is TGTGCCAGCAGCACCCAGCGGGGGGACACAGATACGCAGTATTTT.

This clone has just a few counts. The V gene is TRBV2, the J gene TRBJ1-6, with 7 bases matching TRBD1. In germline, CDR1 is SNHLY, CDR2 FYNNEI. The junction had 9 bases not matched to a gene; V was cut back by 7 bases and J by 6 bases. The CDR3 runs 15 residues. The CDR3 spells CASNPRTGANSPLHF. The CDR3 nucleotides read TGTGCCAGCAACCCGCGGACAGGAGCTAATTCACCCCTCCACTTT.

The genes are TRBV5-1 and TRBJ2-3, with D unclear. CDR3 length: 15 amino acids. Germline V gene lookup returns CDR1 SGHRS and CDR2 YFSETQ. V lost 0 bases to trimming and J lost 2 bases, with 10 bases between them. For the CDR3, the DNA is TGCGCCAGCAGCTTGGAAAATAGAGACACAGATACGCAGTATTTT. Translation gives CASSLENRDTDTQYF.

This clone appeared a single time. This rearrangement joins TRBV3-1 (or the pseudogene TRBV3-2) to TRBJ1-1, with 8 bases matching TRBD1. The CDR3 is 14 amino acids. CDR1 LGHDT and CDR2 YNNKEL come from the germline V gene (reference sequence). V shed 5 bases and J 4 bases; nucleotides not matched to a gene: 6. CDR3 loop: CASSLTGEGTEAFF. The CDR3 DNA sequence: TGTGCCAGCAGCTTGACAGGGGAGGGCACTGAAGCTTTCTTT.

In its sample, this clone was seen a few times. The chain has TRBV5-1 and TRBJ2-7; TRBD1 agrees at 11 bases. After removal of 4 bases from V and 2 bases from J, the junction contained 5 bases not matched to a gene. This CDR3 is 15 amino acids long. The germline V gene encodes CDR1 SGHRS and CDR2 YFSETQ. The CDR3: CASSPDRGRTYEQYF. Here the CDR3 DNA reads TGCGCCAGCAGCCCGGACAGGGGGCGAACCTACGAGCAGTACTTC.

The chain has TRBV6-5 and TRBJ1-5, with TRBD1 matching 10 bases. V lost 8 bases to trimming and J lost 11 bases; unmatched junction nucleotides: 9. Germline assignment: CDR1 MNHEY and CDR2 SVGAGI. The CDR3 contains 13 residues. The CDR3 DNA reads TGTGCCAGCTCGGGGACAGGGGATTTAACCCAGCATTTT. Encoded protein: CASSGTGDLTQHF.

The chain combines TRBV6-2 or TRBV6-3 with TRBJ1-2, with D hard to call. The CDR3 spans 16 residues. The V gene's germline CDR1 is MNHEY and CDR2 SVGEGT. Deletions cut 0 bases from V and 0 bases from J, with 11 bases between. CDR3 protein: CASSYSLPPTNYGYTF. The CDR3 DNA reads as TGTGCCAGCAGTTACTCGCTGCCGCCTACTAACTATGGCTACACCTTC.

The chain has TRBV18 and TRBJ2-1; 7 positions agree with TRBD1. Per germline, CDR1 KGHSH and CDR2 LQKENI. V lost 0 bases to trimming and J lost 0 bases; unmatched junction nucleotides: 8. The CDR3 runs 18 residues. The CDR3 loop is CASSPPPGWDSSYNEQFF. CDR3 coding DNA: TGTGCCAGCTCACCACCCCCTGGGTGGGACAGCTCCTACAATGAGCAGTTCTTC.

Comments on this clone: Different DNA sequences within this sample yield the same CDR3. The J gene is TRBJ2-7, the V gene TRBV5-1; TRBD1 matches at 8 bases. The V segment lost 0 bases and the J segment 6 bases; nucleotides outside the gene matches: 8. Germline V gives CDR1 SGHRS, CDR2 YFSETQ. The CDR3 is made up of 15 amino acids. CDR3 coding DNA: TGCGCCAGCAGCTTGGGGCCGGACAGGGCGAGCGAGCAGTACTTC. This sequence encodes CASSLGPDRASEQYF. Looking up the rest from reference TRBV5-1 and TRBJ2-7 gives the full variable domain: KAGVTQTPRYLIKTRGQQVTLSCSPISGHRSVSWYQQTPGQGLQFLFEYFSETQRNKGNFPGRFSGRQFSNSRSEMNVSTLELGDSALYLCASSLGPDRASEQYFGPGTRLTVT.

The chain is built from TRBV3-1 (or the pseudogene TRBV3-2) and TRBJ2-1, with 12 bases matching TRBD2. J gave up 7 bases and V 4 bases, and 11 bases lay outside the gene matches. The CDR3 sequence is 17 residues long. The germline CDR1 and CDR2 sequences are LGHDT and YNNKEL (reference sequence). The CDR3 DNA is TGTGCCAGCAGCCTCCGACTAGCGGGAGCCACCTCAAATGAGCAGTTCTTC. Its translation: CASSLRLAGATSNEQFF.

The rearrangement links TRBV12-3 or TRBV12-4 to TRBJ2-2; D is unresolved. CDR3 length: 12 amino acids. V dropped 3 bases and J dropped 7 bases, with 6 bases sitting between them. The CDR3 protein is CASSFGGGELFF. The CDR3 nucleotides read TGTGCCAGCAGTTTCGGTGGCGGGGAGCTGTTTTTT.

V is TRBV10-3 and J is TRBJ2-7; no definite D call. There are 13 residues in the CDR3. Germline V gene sequence: CDR1 ENHRY, CDR2 SYGVKD. V gave up 10 bases and J gave up 2 bases, with 15 bases separating them. CDR3 residues: CATRSQTPYEQYF. As DNA, the CDR3 is TGTGCCACGCGGTCTCAGACCCCCTACGAGCAGTACTTC.

This chain's CDR3 is CASRQSGTDEQYF. DNA for the CDR3: TGTGCCAGCAGACAAAGCGGGACTGACGAGCAGTACTTC. The V call is TRBV3-1 (or the pseudogene TRBV3-2), the J call TRBJ2-7; 7 nucleotides match TRBD2. The CDR3 consists of 13 residues. The germline V gene encodes CDR1 LGHDT and CDR2 YNNKEL (reference sequence). J was trimmed by 5 bases and V by 6 bases; bases with no gene match: 7.

The gene calls are TRBV10-3 and TRBJ2-5; 7 bases agree with TRBD1. After removal of 0 bases from V and 1 base from J, the junction contained 2 bases not matched to a gene. The CDR3 covers 15 residues. CDR1 and CDR2 (germline): ENHRY, SYGVKD. The chain's CDR3 is CAISESGQPQETQYF. CDR3 DNA sequence: TGTGCCATCAGTGAGTCGGGACAGCCCCAAGAGACCCAGTACTTC.

The sample holds one count of this clone. V and J are TRBV11-2 and TRBJ1-3; D remains ambiguous. Germline V gives CDR1 SGHAT, CDR2 FQNNGV. CDR3 size: 15 residues. V lost 5 bases and J 4 bases, leaving 15 bases between the germline ends. The CDR3 here is CASSPMGRRGNTIYF. The CDR3 nucleotides are TGTGCCAGCAGCCCTATGGGGAGGCGGGGAAACACCATATATTTT. Full variable domain (outside the CDR3, taken from reference TRBV11-2 and TRBJ1-3): EAGVAQSPRYKIIEKRQSVAFWCNPISGHATLYWYQQILGQGPKLLIQFQNNGVVDDSQLPKDRFSAERLKGVDSTLKIQPAKLEDSAVYLCASSPMGRRGNTIYFGEGSWLTVV.

This chain links TRBV7-2 with TRBJ2-1; tentatively, D is TRBD2 (5 bases). This CDR3 has 14 residues. Trimming shortened V by 4 bases and J by 0 bases, and 7 bases separated the two germline ends. Germline V gene data show CDR1 as SGHTA and CDR2 as FQGNSA. CDR3 protein: CASSSDYSYNEQFF. As DNA, the CDR3 is TGTGCCAGCAGCTCCGACTACTCCTACAATGAGCAGTTCTTC.

The chain employs TRBV6-5 and TRBJ1-2, with 7 positions matching TRBD1. The V gene's germline CDR1 is MNHEY and CDR2 SVGAGI. J lost 5 bases, V lost 6 bases, and 9 bases had no gene match. This CDR3 contains 14 residues. In DNA, the CDR3 is TGTGCCAGCAGGGGCGACAGGGTTGAGTATGGCTACACCTTC. Amino acid sequence: CASRGDRVEYGYTF.

This rearrangement joins TRBV15 to TRBJ2-1; 7 bases are shared with TRBD2. V lost 2 bases, J lost 5 bases, and 15 bases stayed unmatched. The CDR3 has 18 amino acids. Germline lookup yields CDR1 LNHNV and CDR2 YYDKDF (reference sequence). The CDR3 spells CATSRTTFRAGVHNEQFF. CDR3 bases: TGTGCCACCAGCAGAACCACCTTTAGGGCGGGAGTGCACAATGAGCAGTTCTTC.

This clone has a single count. The rearrangement joins TRBV9 to TRBJ2-7, with a tentative D call TRBD2 (6 bases). Trimming pared 4 bases from V and 3 bases from J, leaving 23 bases between. Looked up from germline, CDR1 is SGDLS and CDR2 is YYNGEE. The CDR3 is made up of 17 amino acids. In nucleotides, the CDR3 is TGTGCCAGCAGCCCTTCGGGCGGGGCCGATGCTTTCTACGAGCAGTACTTC. It translates to CASSPSGGADAFYEQYF. The whole variable domain, remainder taken from reference TRBV9 and TRBJ2-7, is DSGVTQTPKHLITATGQRVTLRCSPRSGDLSVYWYQQSLDQGLQFLIQYYNGEERAKGNILERFSAQQFPDLHSELNLSSLELGDSALYFCASSPSGGADAFYEQYFGPGTRLTVT.

This clone was detected only once. V and J are TRBV5-1 and TRBJ2-3, with 13 bases that match TRBD2. Trimming cost V 0 bases and J 3 bases; bases outside gene matches: 4. The CDR3 is made up of 17 amino acids. Germline values: CDR1 SGHRS, CDR2 YFSETQ. The DNA of the CDR3 is TGCGCCAGCAGCTTGGCCGGGACTAGCGGGGCAACAGATACGCAGTATTTT. The encoded protein is CASSLAGTSGATDTQYF.

The V gene is TRBV7-9, the J gene TRBJ2-7; a possible D gene is TRBD1 (5 bases). Germline-derived CDR1 and CDR2 are SEHNR and FQNEAQ (reference sequence). This CDR3 has 12 residues. V gave up 4 bases and J gave up 6 bases, with 10 bases separating them. CDR3 protein: CASSSDSGEQYF. In nucleotides, the CDR3 is TGTGCCAGCAGCTCAGACAGTGGCGAGCAGTACTTC.